Below, 24 T cell receptor beta chains from the same sample are listed, as sequenced in a study of CD4+ T cells in melanoma. Repertoires were generated with immunoSEQ multiplex PCR, while TCRdb's copy carries only in-frame clones and drops some. This sample has 15,000 or so clones, with over 55% found just once. The specimen was cells from a culture (not recorded whether cultured in vitro). Every receptor here comes from a human donor with melanoma.

This rearrangement joins TRBV5-1 to TRBJ2-3; 8 bases match TRBD2. V gave up 2 bases and J gave up 0 bases; unmatched junction bases: 5. CDR1 is SGHRS, CDR2 YFSETQ, per germline. This CDR3 is 16 amino acids long. CDR3 sequence reads: CASSLNGGGSTDTQYF. In DNA, the CDR3 is TGCGCCAGCAGCTTAAACGGGGGGGGGAGCACAGATACGCAGTATTTT.

This clone was picked up a small number of times. The chain carries TRBV7-9 and TRBJ2-5; 8 bases map to TRBD1. The CDR3 consists of 14 residues. Losses at the gene ends were 4 bases for V and 4 bases for J; bases not matched to a gene: 5. CDR1 and CDR2 (germline): SEHNR, FQNEAQ (reference sequence). In DNA, the CDR3 is TGTGCCAGCAGCTGGCACGACAGGGGAGAGACCCAGTACTTC. Its translation: CASSWHDRGETQYF.

This clone occurred a few times. The chain has TRBV10-3 and TRBJ1-1; 7 bases agree with TRBD1. Germline loops: CDR1 ENHRY, CDR2 SYGVKD. V lost 8 bases to trimming and J lost 7 bases; unmatched junction nucleotides: 7. The CDR3 totals 12 residues. The CDR3 spells CAIGTATGEAFF. DNA for the CDR3: TGTGCCATCGGGACAGCCACCGGTGAAGCTTTCTTT.

CDR3 in DNA: TGTGCCAGCAGTTTATCGACAGTAAACACTGAAGCTTTCTTT. Residues: CASSLSTVNTEAFF. The chain joins TRBV6-6 to TRBJ1-1, with a possible D match to TRBD1 (5 bases). The length of the CDR3 is 14 residues. Trimming took 4 bases from V and 2 from J, leaving 11 bases between them. Germline V gene sequence: CDR1 MNHNY, CDR2 SVGAGI (reference sequence).

This clone was seen only once. This chain uses TRBV10-2 with TRBJ2-2; 11 bases align to TRBD2. The germline CDR1 and CDR2 sequences are WSHSY and SAAADI. CDR3 length: 14 amino acids. V lost 7 bases and J lost 8; bases outside the gene matches: 6. CDR3 residues: CASTRSGGAGELFF. The CDR3 bases are TGCGCCAGCACTCGTAGCGGGGGGGCGGGGGAGCTGTTTTTT.

The CDR3 region is CASSLTGVAYNEQFF. DNA for the CDR3: TGTGCCAGCAGCTTAACAGGGGTCGCCTACAATGAGCAGTTCTTC. The chain has TRBV7-3 and TRBJ2-1, with D possibly TRBD1 on 5 matching bases. Trimming pared 0 bases from V and 2 bases from J, leaving 8 bases between. CDR3 length equals 15 residues. Germline V gene lookup returns CDR1 SGHTA and CDR2 FQGTGA.

The chain employs TRBV7-3 and TRBJ1-3, with a tentative D call TRBD1 (5 bases). CDR1 is SGHTA and CDR2 is FQGTGA in the germline V gene. V lost 0 bases to trimming and J lost 2 bases, with 8 bases between them. The CDR3 covers 15 residues. CDR3 DNA sequence: TGTGCCAGCAGCTTAACGGTGGGGGCTGGAAACACCATATATTTT. This gives the protein CASSLTVGAGNTIYF.

The CDR3 DNA reads as TGTGCCAGCAGCTCGGACAGCTACGAGCAGTACTTC. It translates to CASSSDSYEQYF. This chain connects TRBV6-1 to TRBJ2-7, with D perhaps TRBD1 (6 bases). CDR1 and CDR2 (germline): MNHNS, SASEGT. V was cut by 6 bases and J by 3 bases, with 9 bases left in between. This CDR3 region has 12 residues.

The chain joins TRBV2 to TRBJ2-7; D perhaps matches TRBD1 (5 bases). The length of the CDR3 is 14 residues. V was pared by 10 bases and J by 0 bases, with 16 bases between. Looked up from germline, CDR1 is SNHLY and CDR2 is FYNNEI. The chain's CDR3 is CATRAQGVSYEQYF. The CDR3 nucleotides read TGTGCCACCCGGGCCCAGGGCGTCTCCTACGAGCAGTACTTC. Full variable domain (remainder filled in from reference TRBV2 and TRBJ2-7): EPEVTQTPSHQVTQMGQEVILRCVPISNHLYFYWYRQILGQKVEFLVSFYNNEISEKSEIFDDQFSVERPDGSNFTLKIRSTKLEDSAMYFCATRAQGVSYEQYFGPGTRLTVT.

This chain uses TRBV2 with TRBJ2-7; 8 nucleotides agree with TRBD2. V dropped 10 bases and J dropped 3; count of bases not matched to a gene: 14. Germline V gene data show CDR1 as SNHLY and CDR2 as FYNNEI. This CDR3 is 15 amino acids long. The CDR3 here is CATSPGGGIGYEQYF. DNA of the CDR3: TGTGCCACCTCTCCCGGGGGGGGGATCGGCTACGAGCAGTACTTC.

The rearrangement uses TRBV6-1 and TRBJ2-3; 8 bases map to TRBD1. The CDR3 runs to 15 residues. Losses at the gene ends were 4 bases for V and 2 bases for J; bases not matched to a gene: 5. CDR1 MNHNS and CDR2 SASEGT come from the germline V gene. Here the CDR3 DNA reads TGTGCCAGCAGTGGAACAGGGGGAACCACAGATACGCAGTATTTT. This codes for CASSGTGGTTDTQYF.

The chain carries TRBV5-4 and TRBJ2-1; 8 bases match TRBD2. This CDR3 is 14 amino acids long. V lost 0 bases, J lost 9 bases, and 5 bases stayed unmatched. Germline CDR1 SGHNT, CDR2 YYREEE (reference sequence). CDR3 coding DNA: TGTGCCAGCAGCTTGGTCCGGGGGGGCCTTGAGCAGTTCTTC. Translation: CASSLVRGGLEQFF. Full variable domain (rest looked up from reference TRBV5-4 and TRBJ2-1): ETGVTQSPTHLIKTRGQQVTLRCSSQSGHNTVSWYQQALGQGPQFIFQYYREEENGRGNFPPRFSGLQFPNYSSELNVNALELDDSALYLCASSLVRGGLEQFFGPGTRLTVL.

This clone was found once. The chain joins TRBV9 to TRBJ2-1, with TRBD2 as a possible D gene (6 bases). The CDR3 spans 17 residues. The V gene lost 0 bases and the J gene lost 5 bases, with 18 bases spanning the gap. CDR1 is SGDLS and CDR2 is YYNGEE in the germline V gene. Here the CDR3 DNA reads TGTGCCAGCAGCGTAGCCTCTCCCCAGCGGAGGGACAATGAGCAGTTCTTC. Its translation is CASSVASPQRRDNEQFF.

This clone was seen a handful of times. This chain links TRBV4-2 with TRBJ1-1; D is unclear. This CDR3 is built from 16 residues. Between the trimmed V and J ends, which lost 0 bases and 8 bases, there was a span of 19 bases. Germline assignment: CDR1 LGHNA and CDR2 YNFKEQ. CDR3 coding DNA: TGTGCCAGCAGCCAAGAATTCGCATCAGTCGACAAAGAAGCTTTCTTT. It encodes CASSQEFASVDKEAFF.

The genes are TRBV5-8 and TRBJ2-2; D not certain. Between the trimmed V and J ends, which lost 6 bases and 6 bases, there was a span of 9 bases. Germline V CDR1 and CDR2: SGHTS, YDEGEE. The CDR3 has 12 amino acids. The CDR3 DNA follows: TGTGCCAGCAATAGGGATCCCGGGGAGCTGTTTTTT. Amino acid sequence: CASNRDPGELFF.

J is TRBJ1-2 and V is TRBV10-2; D unresolved. Trimming took 6 bases from V and 3 from J, leaving 5 bases between them. The CDR3 loop spans 11 amino acids. Germline lookup yields CDR1 WSHSY and CDR2 SAAADI. Here the CDR3 reads CASRSYYGYTF. The CDR3 DNA reads as TGCGCCAGCAGGTCATACTATGGCTACACCTTC.

V usage is TRBV7-3 and J usage is TRBJ2-2; possible D gene TRBD1, 6 bases. Germline CDR1 reads SGHTA; CDR2 reads FQGTGA. The CDR3 length is 13 residues. V was clipped by 7 bases and J by 7 bases, with 13 bases between them. CDR3 DNA: TGTGCCAGCACGAGCCAGGGGCTCGGGGAGCTGTTTTTT. Amino acid sequence: CASTSQGLGELFF.

This clone was picked up a small number of times. The genes are TRBV19 and TRBJ2-1, with 11 bases identical to TRBD2. This CDR3 region has 15 residues. CDR1 is LNHDA and CDR2 is SQIVND in the germline V gene (reference sequence). Trimming at V came to 6 bases and at J to 8 bases, leaving 9 bases not matched to a gene. The CDR3 loop reads CASSIIAGGHHEQFF. CDR3 DNA sequence: TGTGCCAGTAGCATCATAGCGGGGGGGCATCATGAGCAGTTCTTC. Drawing the rest from reference TRBV19 and TRBJ2-1, the complete variable domain is DGGITQSPKYLFRKEGQNVTLSCEQNLNHDAMYWYRQDPGQGLRLIYYSQIVNDFQKGDIAEGYSVSREKKESFPLTVTSAQKNPTAFYLCASSIIAGGHHEQFFGPGTRLTVL.

This clone was recorded only once. This chain connects TRBV13 to TRBJ1-1, with a possible D match to TRBD1 (5 bases). The V end was cut by 8 bases, the J end by 8 bases, with 21 bases between. This CDR3 is built from 14 residues. Germline lookup yields CDR1 PRHDT and CDR2 FYEKMQ (reference sequence). The CDR3 coding sequence is TGTGCCAGCCGTGCCTACCCTGGGGGTGGGGAAGCTTTCTTT. Its protein product is CASRAYPGGGEAFF.

This chain joins TRBV9 and TRBJ2-3, with 7 bases identical to TRBD2. J was trimmed by 5 bases and V by 0 bases; bases with no gene match: 6. Germline loops: CDR1 SGDLS, CDR2 YYNGEE. The CDR3 length is 15 residues. CDR3 sequence: CASSVAWGGIDTQYF. CDR3 bases: TGTGCCAGCAGCGTAGCTTGGGGGGGGATAGATACGCAGTATTTT.

The chain has TRBV5-5 and TRBJ2-2; D gene unclear. The CDR3 contains 14 residues. Germline V lookup: CDR1 SGHKS, CDR2 YYEKEE (reference sequence). Trimming left V 0 bases short and J 6 bases short, with 9 bases between. DNA for the CDR3: TGTGCCAGCAGCTTGGCGGTGGCGGCCGGGGAGCTGTTTTTT. It yields the protein CASSLAVAAGELFF.

This sequence joins TRBV6-6 and TRBJ1-5, with no clear D. Germline V lookup: CDR1 MNHNY, CDR2 SVGAGI (reference sequence). V was clipped by 2 bases and J by 5 bases, with 4 bases between them. This CDR3 has 12 residues. The CDR3 here is CASSYGDQPQHF. Here the CDR3 DNA reads TGTGCCAGCAGTTACGGGGATCAGCCCCAGCATTTT.

This clone was detected only a few times. J is TRBJ1-2 and V is TRBV6-1; 12 nucleotides align to TRBD1. CDR3 length: 13 amino acids. Germline V gene data show CDR1 as MNHNS and CDR2 as SASEGT. After removal of 7 bases from V and 8 bases from J, the junction contained 5 bases not matched to a gene. CDR3 bases: TGTGCCAGCAACCGGGACAGGGGGCAAGGCTACACCTTC. Its protein product is CASNRDRGQGYTF.

This chain joins TRBV7-9 and TRBJ1-1; 7 bases agree with TRBD1. Trimming took 5 bases from V and 6 from J; bases not matched to a gene: 9. Germline-derived CDR1 and CDR2 are SEHNR and FQNEAQ (reference sequence). The CDR3 covers 14 residues. CDR3 coding DNA: TGTGCCAGCAGCCAGACACAGGGGCAGGCTGAAGCTTTCTTT. It specifies CASSQTQGQAEAFF.